This TCR beta chain is drawn from a study of cytomegalovirus exposure and HLA in healthy donors. The PCR contained 60 Vbeta and 13 Jbeta primers. Generated by immunoSEQ multiplex PCR, the TCRdb table keeps only in-frame clones and is missing some. This sample carries approximately 110,000 clones, about 80% of them seen once, and the ten largest clones take around 5%. Findings and limits, study-wide: About 87% or about 30% of the time was how often most TCR beta V segments were productive, according to an earlier analysis. Presence/absence analyses supposed approximately even sequencing depth among donors.

With respect to this clone: Its matching antigen is unknown.

The sequence derives from a female donor in good health and CMV-seropositive. Material for sequencing was PBMCs.

CDR3 nucleotides: TGTGCCAGCACCGGGTGGGACAGGGACAATGAGCAGTTCTTC. Its translation is CASTGWDRDNEQFF. The rearrangement joins TRBV6-1 to TRBJ2-1; 9 nucleotides agree with TRBD1. This CDR3 has 14 residues. The germline V gene has CDR1 MNHNS and CDR2 SASEGT. J gave up 5 bases and V 7 bases, and 6 bases lay outside the gene matches.